This passage covers 11 T cell receptor beta chains from one sample sequenced in a study of graft-versus-host responses after intestinal transplantation. The repertoire was sequenced with immunoSEQ multiplex PCR; TCRdb's copy has only in-frame clones and lacks some. The sample includes 30,000 to 50,000 clones, over 90% of them seen just once. No cognate antigen is known for these TCRs. Sequencing used unstimulated CD8+ T cells sorted from spleen or lymph node cells, obtained before transplant. These receptors came from a human donor who was the organ donor for an intestinal transplant.

This clone was seen a handful of times. The genes are TRBV6-1 and TRBJ2-7, with D perhaps matching TRBD1 (5 bases). Trimming stripped 6 bases from V and 0 bases from J, with 9 bases between. The CDR3 is 13 amino acids. Germline V gives CDR1 MNHNS, CDR2 SASEGT. In DNA form, the CDR3 reads TGTGCCAGCAGGGGGCTGAGCTCCTACGAGCAGTACTTC. This codes for CASRGLSSYEQYF.

DNA of the CDR3: TGTGCCAGCAGCTTTGGGACAGTCTACGAGCAGTACTTC. It translates to CASSFGTVYEQYF. The rearrangement links TRBV7-2 to TRBJ2-7; 7 bases agree with TRBD1. The CDR3 loop spans 13 amino acids. The germline gives CDR1 SGHTA, CDR2 FQGNSA. V trimming: 3 bases; J trimming: 3 bases; junction bases outside the gene matches: 2. The entire variable domain, with the rest obtained from reference TRBV7-2 and TRBJ2-7, is as follows: GAGVSQSPSNKVTEKGKDVELRCDPISGHTALYWYRQSLGQGLEFLIYFQGNSAPDKSGLPSDRFSAERTGGSVSTLTIQRTQQEDSAVYLCASSFGTVYEQYFGPGTRLTVT.

V usage is TRBV19 and J usage is TRBJ2-2; D may correspond to TRBD1 or TRBD2 (5 bases each). The V end lost 1 base, the J end lost 5 bases, and 11 bases lay between the germline ends. The germline gives CDR1 LNHDA, CDR2 SQIVND (reference sequence). The CDR3 has 15 amino acids. The CDR3: CASSIGRETTGELFF. The CDR3 DNA is TGTGCCAGTAGTATAGGCAGGGAGACGACCGGGGAGCTGTTTTTT.

The genes are TRBV5-1 and TRBJ2-1; 11 bases fit TRBD2. The CDR3 totals 17 residues. With 4 bases clipped from V and 10 bases from J, the junction kept 16 bases outside the gene matches. Germline CDR1 is SGHRS and CDR2 is YFSETQ. The CDR3 sequence is CASSPWGSGLADPEQFF. CDR3 bases: TGCGCCAGCAGCCCCTGGGGGTCGGGACTAGCGGACCCAGAGCAGTTCTTC. Based on the CDR3 plus reference TRBV5-1 and TRBJ2-1, the full variable domain is KAGVTQTPRYLIKTRGQQVTLSCSPISGHRSVSWYQQTPGQGLQFLFEYFSETQRNKGNFPGRFSGRQFSNSRSEMNVSTLELGDSALYLCASSPWGSGLADPEQFFGPGTRLTVL.

The gene calls are TRBV6-1 and TRBJ2-2; 7 nucleotides match TRBD1. This CDR3 region has 15 residues. Trimming took 6 bases from V and 0 from J; bases not matched to a gene: 4. CDR1 and CDR2 (germline): MNHNS, SASEGT. The CDR3, as DNA: TGTGCCAGCAGCGCAGGGACAGCGAACACCGGGGAGCTGTTTTTT. Translating it yields CASSAGTANTGELFF.

The chain couples TRBV27 to TRBJ2-6, with 7 bases identical to TRBD1. Germline lookup yields CDR1 MNHEY and CDR2 SMNVEV (reference sequence). The CDR3 consists of 17 residues. After removal of 4 bases from V and 2 bases from J, the junction contained 8 bases not matched to a gene. CDR3: CASSSRQGLAGANVLTF. The CDR3 DNA reads as TGTGCCAGCAGTTCCCGACAGGGTTTAGCTGGGGCCAACGTCCTGACTTTC.

This clone was seen only once. The V and J genes are TRBV7-9 and TRBJ1-1; D is undetermined. The CDR3 spans 17 residues. Germline-derived CDR1 and CDR2 are SEHNR and FQNEAQ (reference sequence). V was cut by 2 bases and J by 10 bases, with 26 bases left in between. The CDR3 region is CASSLTRSGRPGKVAFF. CDR3 DNA sequence: TGTGCCAGCAGCTTAACTAGGTCAGGAAGGCCGGGTAAGGTAGCTTTCTTT. The whole variable domain, filled in from reference TRBV7-9 and TRBJ1-1, reads DTGVSQNPRHKITKRGQNVTFRCDPISEHNRLYWYRQTLGQGPEFLTYFQNEAQLEKSRLLSDRFSAERPKGSFSTLEIQRTEQGDSAMYLCASSLTRSGRPGKVAFFGQGTRLTVV.

The count of this clone is one. This chain joins TRBV28 and TRBJ2-3; D possibly uses TRBD1 or TRBD2 (5 bases each). CDR3 length: 15 amino acids. Deletions cut 2 bases from V and 4 bases from J, with 13 bases between. Germline CDR1 and CDR2: MDHEN and SYDVKM. The CDR3 bases are TGTGCCAGCAGTTTACAGGGCGAGGGTGCAGATACGCAGTATTTT. Encoded protein: CASSLQGEGADTQYF.

This sequence joins TRBV29-1 and TRBJ2-6, with a possible D match to TRBD1 (6 bases). The CDR3 loop spans 16 amino acids. V was trimmed by 4 bases and J by 0 bases, leaving 13 bases between them. In germline, CDR1 is SQVTM, CDR2 ANQGSEA. The CDR3 here is CSVGNRAGSGANVLTF. CDR3 bases: TGCAGCGTTGGTAACAGGGCTGGCTCTGGGGCCAACGTCCTGACTTTC. The variable domain in full, with the rest retrieved from reference TRBV29-1 and TRBJ2-6, is SAVISQKPSRDICQRGTSLTIQCQVDSQVTMMFWYRQQPGQSLTLIATANQGSEATYESGFVIDKFPISRPNLTFSTLTVSNMSPEDSSIYLCSVGNRAGSGANVLTFGAGSRLTVL.

This chain connects TRBV6-1 to TRBJ2-7; D is uncertain. This CDR3 contains 11 residues. In germline, CDR1 is MNHNS, CDR2 SASEGT. The V gene lost 6 bases and the J gene lost 4 bases, with 7 bases spanning the gap. In DNA, the CDR3 is TGTGCCAGCAGCGACGGGTACGAGCAGTACTTC. Translating it yields CASSDGYEQYF.

V is TRBV4-3 and J is TRBJ1-1; maybe TRBD1 (6 bases). Germline CDR1 reads LGHNA; CDR2 reads YSLEER. The V and J ends lost 0 bases and 1 base respectively, with 12 bases between them. This CDR3 contains 16 residues. The CDR3 region has the DNA TGCGCCAGCAGCCAAGATTTAGGACAGCCGAACACTGAAGCTTTCTTT. As protein: CASSQDLGQPNTEAFF.